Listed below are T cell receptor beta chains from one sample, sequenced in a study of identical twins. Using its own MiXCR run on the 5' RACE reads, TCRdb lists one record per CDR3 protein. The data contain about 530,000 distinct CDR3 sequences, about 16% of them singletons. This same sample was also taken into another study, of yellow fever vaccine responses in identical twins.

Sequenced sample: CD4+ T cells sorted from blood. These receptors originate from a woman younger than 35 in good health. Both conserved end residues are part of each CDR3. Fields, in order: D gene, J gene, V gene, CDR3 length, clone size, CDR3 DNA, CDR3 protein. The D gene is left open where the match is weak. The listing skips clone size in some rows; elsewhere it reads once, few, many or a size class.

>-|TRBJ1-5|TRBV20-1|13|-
TGCAGTGCTGGAGGACTGGTAGGTCAGCCCCAGCATTTT
CSAGGLVGQPQHF
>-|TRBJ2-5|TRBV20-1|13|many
TGCAGTGCTAGAGTTGGGGGCCCAGAGACCCAGTACTTC
CSARVGGPETQYF
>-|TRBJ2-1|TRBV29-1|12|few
TGCAGCGTGGGGTTGTGGGGGAATGAGCAGTTCTTC
CSVGLWGNEQFF
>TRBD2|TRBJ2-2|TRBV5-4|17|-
TGTGCCGCAGCAAAAGGCGGACTAGCGGGGGACACCGGGGAGCTGTTTTTT
CAAAKGGLAGDTGELFF
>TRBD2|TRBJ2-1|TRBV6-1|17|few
TGTGCCAGCAGAGTACTAGCGGGGGGCACTATCTACAATGAGCAGTTCTTC
CASRVLAGGTIYNEQFF
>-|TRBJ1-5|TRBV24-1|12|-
TGTGCCACCAGTGAAGCCGGACAGCCCCAGCATTTT
CATSEAGQPQHF
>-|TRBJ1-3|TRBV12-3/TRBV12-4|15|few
TGTGCCAGCAGTTTAGCAGGGTTCTCTGGAAACACCATATATTTT
CASSLAGFSGNTIYF
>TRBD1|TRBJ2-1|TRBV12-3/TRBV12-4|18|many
TGTGCCAGCAGTTTTCGGACAGGGGGTTTGGCTACGGTCGGTGAGCAGTTCTTC
CASSFRTGGLATVGEQFF
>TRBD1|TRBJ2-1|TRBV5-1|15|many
TGCGCCAGCAGCCTCGGACAGGGGTCCTACAATGAGCAGTTCTTC
CASSLGQGSYNEQFF
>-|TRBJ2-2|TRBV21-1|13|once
TGTGCCAGTGCGGACAGAAACACCGGGGAGCTGTTTTTT
CASADRNTGELFF
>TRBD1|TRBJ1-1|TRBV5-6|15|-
TGTGCCAGCAGCAATGGACAGGTGATGAACACTGAAGCTTTCTTT
CASSNGQVMNTEAFF
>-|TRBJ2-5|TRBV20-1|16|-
TGCAGTGCTAGAAAGGTTTTGGGGCTGGAACAAGAGACCCAGTACTTC
CSARKVLGLEQETQYF
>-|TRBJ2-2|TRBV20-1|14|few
TGCAGTGCCCTAGGGGGGGGAAGCACCGGGGAGCTGTTTTTT
CSALGGGSTGELFF
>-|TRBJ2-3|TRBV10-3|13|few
TGTGCCATCAGCGGGTCCAGCACAGATACGCAGTATTTT
CAISGSSTDTQYF
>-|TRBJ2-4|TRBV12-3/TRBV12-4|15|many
TGTGCCAGCAGTCCACAGGGTGTCGGAGGGAACATTCAGTACTTC
CASSPQGVGGNIQYF
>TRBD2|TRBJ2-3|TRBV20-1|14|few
TGCAGTGCTAGGGCTAGCGGGTACACAGATACGCAGTATTTT
CSARASGYTDTQYF
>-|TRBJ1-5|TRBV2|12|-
TGTGCCAGCAACGGACCCGATCAGCCCCAGCATTTT
CASNGPDQPQHF
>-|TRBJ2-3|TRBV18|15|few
TGTGCCAGCTCACCTAGTGCGGCTAGCACAGATACGCAGTATTTT
CASSPSAASTDTQYF
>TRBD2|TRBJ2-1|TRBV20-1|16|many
TGCAGTGCTAGAGACGAGACTAGCGGCCCTTACAATGAGCAGTTCTTC
CSARDETSGPYNEQFF
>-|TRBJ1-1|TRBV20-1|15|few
TGCAGTGCTAGAGATTCGCGGGGGTGGAGGACTGAAGCTTTCTTT
CSARDSRGWRTEAFF
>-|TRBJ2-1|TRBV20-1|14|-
TGCAGCAAGAGCAGGGGTCAGACCTACAATGAGCAGTTCTTC
CSKSRGQTYNEQFF
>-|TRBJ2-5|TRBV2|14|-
TGTGCCAGCAGTGAGTACAGGTACCAAGAGACCCAGTACTTC
CASSEYRYQETQYF
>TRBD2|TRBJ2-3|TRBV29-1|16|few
TGCAGCGTGACCCCGTGGCTAGCGGGAAGCACAGATACGCAGTATTTT
CSVTPWLAGSTDTQYF
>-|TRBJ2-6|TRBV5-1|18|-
TGCGCCAGCAGCTTGGTAGTCCAGGGTGGAGCTGGGGCCAACGTCCTGACTTTC
CASSLVVQGGAGANVLTF
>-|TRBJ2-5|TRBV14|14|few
TGTGCCAGCAGCCAACTAGGGTACCAAGAGACCCAGTACTTC
CASSQLGYQETQYF
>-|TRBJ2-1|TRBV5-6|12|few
TGTGCCAGCAGCTGGACCAGAAATGAGCAGTTCTTC
CASSWTRNEQFF
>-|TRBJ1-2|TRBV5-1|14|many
TGCGCCAGCAGTTTTTTGGGACACGATGATGGCTACACCTTC
CASSFLGHDDGYTF
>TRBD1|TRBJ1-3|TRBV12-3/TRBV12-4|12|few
TGTGCCAGCACCCCCACAGGGGTAACCATATATTTT
CASTPTGVTIYF
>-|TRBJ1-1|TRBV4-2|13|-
TGTGCCAGCAGCCAAGTGTCTTCCGAGTTGGCTTTCTTT
CASSQVSSELAFF
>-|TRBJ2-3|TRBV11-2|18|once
TGTGCCAGCAGCTCTCCCTCCAGACTAGGAAGATCCACAGATACGCAGTATTTT
CASSSPSRLGRSTDTQYF
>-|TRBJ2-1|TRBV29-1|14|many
TGCAGCGTTGTTAAGGCCCGGGGCGCCAATGAGCAGTTCTTC
CSVVKARGANEQFF
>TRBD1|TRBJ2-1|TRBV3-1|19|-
TGTGCCTTCAGTCCCTCGACAGGGGGCTATTATAGCTCCTACAATGAGCAGTTCTTC
CAFSPSTGGYYSSYNEQFF
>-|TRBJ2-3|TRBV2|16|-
TGTGCCAGCAGTGAGGGCGGAAACCCCAGCACAGATACGCAGTATTTT
CASSEGGNPSTDTQYF
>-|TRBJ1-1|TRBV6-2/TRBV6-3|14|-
TGTGCCAGCAGTAACGGCGGGGGTACCACTGAAGCTTTCTTT
CASSNGGGTTEAFF
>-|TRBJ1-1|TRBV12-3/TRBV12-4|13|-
TGTGCCAGCAGTTACAGGGCCCGGACTGAAGCTTTCTTT
CASSYRARTEAFF
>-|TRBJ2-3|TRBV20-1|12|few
TGCAGTGCTGAAAAGAGCACAGATACGCAGTATTTT
CSAEKSTDTQYF